The 19 T cell receptor beta chains below were found in one sample sequenced in a study of T cell responses to AZD1222 COVID-19 vaccine. Method: immunoSEQ multiplex PCR; TCRdb's copy keeps in-frame clones and lacks some. The data show 100,000 to 130,000 clones, nearly 90% seen once. The specimen was peripheral blood, collected 28 days after the second AZD1222 dose. The receptors shown here come from an adult who received the AZD1222 COVID-19 vaccine.

The rearrangement links TRBV7-3 to TRBJ1-1, with 7 bases fitting TRBD1. The J segment lost 5 bases and the V segment lost 1 base, leaving 7 bases of the junction unmatched. The CDR3 spans 15 residues. CDR1 and CDR2 from the germline V gene are SGHTA and FQGTGA. The CDR3 nucleotides read TGTGCCAGCAGCTTAAATCAGGGGGGTAGAACTGAAGCTTTCTTT. It encodes CASSLNQGGRTEAFF.

V is TRBV11-2 and J is TRBJ1-6; 7 nucleotides align to TRBD1. Unmatched junction bases numbered 6, after V lost 0 bases and J lost 10 bases. This CDR3 spans 15 amino acids. Germline CDR1 is SGHAT and CDR2 is FQNNGV. The CDR3 loop reads CASSLEEGAWSPLHF. For the CDR3, the DNA is TGTGCCAGCAGCTTAGAAGAGGGGGCTTGGTCACCCCTCCACTTT.

Turning to this clone: This specimen includes other DNA sequences encoding the same CDR3. The V and J genes are TRBV28 and TRBJ1-2; D call uncertain. Germline CDR1 reads MDHEN; CDR2 reads SYDVKM. CDR3 size: 11 residues. V was trimmed by 4 bases and J by 0 bases, leaving 0 bases between them. The CDR3 DNA sequence: TGTGCCAGCAGTTCTAACTATGGCTACACCTTC. Amino acid sequence: CASSSNYGYTF.

This chain links TRBV29-1 with TRBJ1-1, with TRBD1 matching over 7 bases. The V gene end was trimmed by 3 bases and the J gene end by 1 base; junction bases not matched to a gene: 2. Germline lookup yields CDR1 SQVTM and CDR2 ANQGSEA. The CDR3 is 13 amino acids. CDR3 sequence: CSVEGQQNTEAFF. CDR3 nucleotide sequence: TGCAGCGTTGAGGGACAGCAGAACACTGAAGCTTTCTTT.

CDR3 protein: CAISGGTAYGYTF. The CDR3 nucleotides are TGTGCCATCAGTGGGGGGACGGCATATGGCTACACCTTC. V is TRBV10-3 and J is TRBJ1-2, with D possibly TRBD1 on 5 matching bases. This CDR3 is built from 13 residues. Trimming took off 4 bases at V and 5 bases at J, with 11 bases between the two ends. Germline V lookup: CDR1 ENHRY, CDR2 SYGVKD.

V is TRBV27 and J is TRBJ2-1, with D possibly TRBD2 on 6 matching bases. Germline V CDR1 and CDR2: MNHEY, SMNVEV (reference sequence). Trimming cost V 0 bases and J 13 bases, with 10 bases left between them. The CDR3 loop spans 12 amino acids. The CDR3 here is CASSLSGGAQFF. CDR3 nucleotide sequence: TGTGCCAGCAGTTTATCGGGCGGGGCACAGTTCTTC.

The rearrangement joins TRBV18 to TRBJ1-1, with 7 bases lining up with TRBD1. The CDR3 contains 14 residues. V trimming: 2 bases; J trimming: 5 bases; junction bases outside the gene matches: 5. Germline assignment: CDR1 KGHSH and CDR2 LQKENI. The CDR3 nucleotides are TGTGCCAGCTCACCAGAGGGGGCGCGGACTGAAGCTTTCTTT. It is translated as CASSPEGARTEAFF.

V gene TRBV5-1 combines with J gene TRBJ1-2; 10 positions match TRBD1. Trimming at V came to 4 bases and at J to 8 bases, leaving 14 bases not matched to a gene. From germline, CDR1 is SGHRS and CDR2 YFSETQ. There are 16 residues in the CDR3. The CDR3 is CASSLGAGQGSVGYTF. The DNA for the CDR3 is TGCGCCAGCAGCCTAGGTGCGGGACAGGGGTCTGTAGGCTACACCTTC. The full variable domain, its missing parts supplied by reference TRBV5-1 and TRBJ1-2, is KAGVTQTPRYLIKTRGQQVTLSCSPISGHRSVSWYQQTPGQGLQFLFEYFSETQRNKGNFPGRFSGRQFSNSRSEMNVSTLELGDSALYLCASSLGAGQGSVGYTFGSGTRLTVV.

The V call is TRBV5-1, the J call TRBJ2-1; 9 nucleotides align to TRBD1. CDR1 and CDR2 (germline): SGHRS, YFSETQ. Unmatched junction bases numbered 9, after V lost 4 bases and J lost 7 bases. CDR3 length: 15 amino acids. The DNA of the CDR3 is TGCGCCAGCAGCCGGGGACAGGGAGTTGCTAATGAGCAGTTCTTC. It translates to CASSRGQGVANEQFF.

The chain couples TRBV10-3 to TRBJ1-2; no definite D call. The CDR3 covers 11 residues. CDR1 is ENHRY, CDR2 SYGVKD, per germline. Trimming stripped 2 bases from V and 11 bases from J, with 9 bases between. The CDR3 nucleotides read TGTGCCATCAGTGAGAGTACGGGTTACACCTTC. Amino acid sequence: CAISESTGYTF.

A single count supports this clone. The chain is built from TRBV5-1 and TRBJ1-4, with 8 nucleotides matching TRBD1. Germline CDR1 SGHRS, CDR2 YFSETQ. The CDR3 is made up of 15 amino acids. The trim removed 4 bases at V and 2 bases at J, leaving 4 bases unmatched. The CDR3 here is CASSVQGGTNEKLFF. CDR3 nucleotides: TGCGCCAGCAGCGTACAGGGGGGCACTAATGAAAAACTGTTTTTT.

The V and J genes are TRBV7-8 and TRBJ1-1, with 7 bases matching TRBD1. The ends lost 5 bases at V and 5 bases at J; junction bases unmatched: 8. The CDR3 totals 14 residues. Germline V gene lookup returns CDR1 SGHVS and CDR2 FQNEAQ. The CDR3 nucleotides are TGTGCCAGCAGCCCAAAGACAGGGTGGACTGAAGCTTTCTTT. Protein product: CASSPKTGWTEAFF.

V gene TRBV23-1 combines with J gene TRBJ2-7; possible D gene TRBD1, 5 bases. TRBV23-1 is placed among ORFs of uncertain function. Trimming pared 3 bases from V and 3 bases from J, leaving 12 bases between. The CDR3 is made up of 14 amino acids. The CDR3 protein is CASSHGQGCYEQYF. The CDR3 DNA reads TGCGCCAGCAGTCATGGGCAGGGCTGCTACGAGCAGTACTTC.

The chain employs TRBV15 and TRBJ2-7; TRBD1 aligns across 10 bases. CDR3 length: 15 amino acids. V was clipped by 1 base and J by 0 bases; unmatched bases: 0. Per germline, CDR1 LNHNV and CDR2 YYDKDF (reference sequence). CDR3 sequence reads: CATSRGTGGSYEQYF. The DNA for the CDR3 is TGTGCCACCAGCAGAGGGACAGGGGGCTCCTACGAGCAGTACTTC.

The rearrangement joins TRBV6-5 to TRBJ1-6; the D gene is possibly TRBD1 (6 bases). The germline CDR1 and CDR2 sequences are MNHEY and SVGAGI. With 2 bases removed from V and 12 bases from J, the gap between germline ends came to 17 bases. This CDR3 has 15 amino acids. The CDR3 region is CASSYATGRIQPLHF. The CDR3 DNA reads as TGTGCCAGCAGTTACGCCACAGGGAGAATTCAACCCCTCCACTTT.

J is TRBJ1-2 and V is TRBV2; D ambiguous. This CDR3 is 15 amino acids long. Germline loops: CDR1 SNHLY, CDR2 FYNNEI. Deletions cut 1 base from V and 4 bases from J, with 13 bases between. The CDR3 spells CASSEELSRVYGYTF. The DNA of the CDR3 is TGTGCCAGCAGTGAAGAACTCAGTCGTGTCTATGGCTACACCTTC.

CDR3 protein: CASSPVGGSPETQYF. DNA of the CDR3: TGCGCCAGCAGCCCTGTCGGGGGGTCCCCAGAGACCCAGTACTTC. The rearrangement joins TRBV5-1 to TRBJ2-5; 7 bases line up with TRBD2. Germline-derived CDR1 and CDR2 are SGHRS and YFSETQ. CDR3 length equals 15 residues. J lost 4 bases, V lost 4 bases, and 10 bases had no gene match.

The V and J genes are TRBV24-1 and TRBJ2-1; no clear D gene. V was pared by 6 bases and J by 4 bases, with 15 bases between. CDR1 is KGHDR and CDR2 is SFDVKD in the germline V gene. CDR3 size: 15 residues. The DNA of the CDR3 is TGTGCCACCAGTAGGTCCGTCGTGGGGTACAATGAGCAGTTCTTC. As protein: CATSRSVVGYNEQFF.

V gene TRBV4-2 combines with J gene TRBJ1-1; tentatively, D is TRBD1 (6 bases). The germline CDR1 and CDR2 sequences are LGHNA and YNFKEQ. This CDR3 is built from 15 residues. V was trimmed by 0 bases and J by 5 bases, leaving 13 bases between them. The CDR3 DNA follows: TGTGCCAGCAGCCAAGAGGAGGGGGTCGGGACTGAAGCTTTCTTT. Amino acid sequence: CASSQEEGVGTEAFF.